What follows are 30 T cell receptor beta chains derived from one specimen sequenced in a study of human T cells and chemical hapten exposure. Stated time point: patch test 1, 2 weeks after DPC sensitization. Treatment given: therapeutic diphenylcyclopropenone sensitization with weekly scalp DPC. Researchers extracted total RNA from unfractionated whole blood. TCRdb re-called the RACE reads with MiXCR, one entry per CDR3 protein. This repertoire shows roughly 50,000 distinct CDR3 sequences, 11% found once; its top ten account for under 2%. The sequencing used whole blood, collected in connection with sensitization to the hapten diphenylcyclopropenone (DPC). These TCRs come from a woman in her thirties or forties with alopecia areata. Some clones in this sample may be carry-over from other donors' samples.

This clonotype was seen repeatedly, ten times or more. The V and J genes are TRBV11-3 and TRBJ2-1; D might be TRBD1 or TRBD2, each matching 5 bases. The germline V gene has CDR1 SGHNT and CDR2 YENEEA. V lost 1 base and J lost 2, with 9 bases in between. The CDR3 runs to 15 residues. The CDR3 sequence is CASSLGDGTYNEQFF. Here the CDR3 DNA reads TGTGCCAGCAGCTTAGGGGACGGAACCTACAATGAGCAGTTCTTC.

The chain has TRBV3-1 and TRBJ1-1; D is unclear. Germline-derived CDR1 and CDR2 are LGHDT and YNNKEL (reference sequence). V was clipped by 0 bases and J by 0 bases, with 8 bases between them. This CDR3 contains 15 residues. CDR3 DNA: TGTGCCAGCAGCCAAGACGTGTACGTGAACACTGAAGCTTTCTTT. This gives the protein CASSQDVYVNTEAFF.

There are many counts of this clonotype. The gene calls are TRBV29-1 and TRBJ1-1; 8 bases fit TRBD1. The germline CDR1 and CDR2 sequences are SQVTM and ANQGSEA. This CDR3 has 13 residues. J was trimmed by 1 base and V by 3 bases; bases with no gene match: 1. CDR3 sequence reads: CSVEGTGNTEAFF. The CDR3 DNA is TGCAGCGTTGAGGGGACAGGGAACACTGAAGCTTTCTTT. Looking up the rest from reference TRBV29-1 and TRBJ1-1 gives the full variable domain: SAVISQKPSRDICQRGTSLTIQCQVDSQVTMMFWYRQQPGQSLTLIATANQGSEATYESGFVIDKFPISRPNLTFSTLTVSNMSPEDSSIYLCSVEGTGNTEAFFGQGTRLTVV.

This clonotype was seen only a few times. The chain combines TRBV7-8 with TRBJ2-3; D is unclear. CDR3 length equals 12 residues. Germline CDR1 SGHVS, CDR2 FQNEAQ. V lost 5 bases, J lost 6 bases, and 9 bases lay in between. CDR3 in amino acids: CASSEAMDTQYF. DNA for the CDR3: TGTGCCAGCAGCGAGGCCATGGATACGCAGTATTTT.

This clonotype was observed a few times. The chain joins TRBV7-2 to TRBJ1-2; D is unclear. This CDR3 has 14 residues. V dropped 4 bases and J dropped 6 bases, with 15 bases sitting between them. In germline, CDR1 is SGHTA, CDR2 FQGNSA. The CDR3 nucleotides are TGTGCCAGCAGCTCAGAGGCGGGCCTAGATGGCTACACCTTC. Its protein is CASSSEAGLDGYTF.

This clonotype was counted ten times or more. The rearrangement uses TRBV7-3 and TRBJ2-7; a possible D gene is TRBD2 (6 bases). The V end lost 3 bases, the J end lost 6 bases, and 12 bases lay between the germline ends. There are 13 residues in the CDR3. Per germline, CDR1 SGHTA and CDR2 FQGTGA. The CDR3 spells CASSFREGGEQYF. The CDR3 DNA is TGTGCCAGCAGCTTCAGAGAGGGAGGCGAGCAGTACTTC.

The chain has TRBV4-3 and TRBJ2-7, with 7 nucleotides matching TRBD2. The CDR3 consists of 14 residues. The germline V gene has CDR1 LGHNA and CDR2 YSLEER. With 4 bases clipped from V and 3 bases from J, the junction kept 6 bases outside the gene matches. The CDR3 loop is CASSLGPGGYEQYF. The CDR3 nucleotides are TGCGCCAGCAGCCTCGGCCCGGGGGGCTACGAGCAGTACTTC.

This clonotype was recorded many times. The chain links TRBV29-1 to TRBJ2-2; 8 nucleotides match TRBD1. The J segment lost 5 bases and the V segment lost 6 bases, leaving 11 bases of the junction unmatched. The germline V gene has CDR1 SQVTM and CDR2 ANQGSEA. The CDR3 sequence is 15 residues long. The CDR3 DNA follows: TGCAGCGTGCAGACAGGGGCAGGGGGGACCGGGGAGCTGTTTTTT. This codes for CSVQTGAGGTGELFF.

The rearrangement joins TRBV20-1 to TRBJ2-7; D may be TRBD2 (6 bases). CDR3 size: 13 residues. Germline CDR1 reads DFQATT; CDR2 reads SNEGSKA (reference sequence). The CDR3 here is CSAGDSGVHEQYV. The CDR3 bases are TGCAGTGCTGGAGATAGCGGCGTCCACGAGCAGTACGTC.

This clonotype was counted ten times or more. J is TRBJ1-1 and V is TRBV18; 7 bases are shared with TRBD1. The CDR3 has 14 residues. Germline values: CDR1 KGHSH, CDR2 LQKENI. V was pared by 5 bases and J by 4 bases, with 7 bases of the junction left unmatched. The CDR3 DNA follows: TGTGCCAGCTCAATCCAGGGGGTAGGCACTGAAGCTTTCTTT. Protein sequence: CASSIQGVGTEAFF. Together with reference TRBV18 and TRBJ1-1, the CDR3 gives the full variable domain: NAGVMQNPRHLVRRRGQEARLRCSPMKGHSHVYWYRQLPEEGLKFMVYLQKENIIDESGMPKERFSAEFPKEGPSILRIQQVVRGDSAAYFCASSIQGVGTEAFFGQGTRLTVV.

This clonotype was seen a few times. The chain uses TRBV12-3 or TRBV12-4 and TRBJ1-2; a possible D gene is TRBD1 (5 bases). The CDR3 spans 15 residues. Between the trimmed V and J ends, which lost 2 bases and 0 bases, there was a span of 10 bases. CDR3 protein: CASSLRGISNYGYTF. The CDR3 DNA reads as TGTGCCAGCAGTTTAAGGGGCATCTCTAACTATGGCTACACCTTC.

This clonotype was recorded many times. CDR3 DNA sequence: TGTGCCACCGTTCAGGGTGATTCACCCCTCCACTTT. Translated, it gives CATVQGDSPLHF. This rearrangement joins TRBV28 to TRBJ1-6, with a tentative D call TRBD1 (5 bases). The CDR3 consists of 12 residues. From germline, CDR1 is MDHEN and CDR2 SYDVKM. Deletions cut 10 bases from V and 8 bases from J, with 12 bases between. Drawing the rest from reference TRBV28 and TRBJ1-6, the complete variable domain is DVKVTQSSRYLVKRTGEKVFLECVQDMDHENMFWYRQDPGLGLRLIYFSYDVKMKEKGDIPEGYSVSREKKERFSLILESASTNQTSMYLCATVQGDSPLHFGNGTRLTVT.

In its sample, this clonotype was seen many times. The J gene is TRBJ2-7, the V gene TRBV28; D unresolved. Trimming shortened V by 8 bases and J by 4 bases, and 18 bases separated the two germline ends. The CDR3 contains 14 residues. Per germline, CDR1 MDHEN and CDR2 SYDVKM. The CDR3, as DNA: TGTGCCAGCGGGCCTCGGCGCAGCCTATACGAGCAGTACTTC. Encoded protein: CASGPRRSLYEQYF.

There are many counts of this clonotype. The rearrangement links TRBV29-1 to TRBJ2-1; TRBD1 matches at 7 bases. Germline trimming cut 6 bases from V and 5 bases from J; bases unmatched to any gene: 10. Germline CDR1 and CDR2: SQVTM and ANQGSEA. This CDR3 spans 14 amino acids. The CDR3 is CSVATGERNNEQFF. CDR3 bases: TGCAGCGTAGCCACAGGGGAACGTAACAATGAGCAGTTCTTC.

The sample holds a few counts of this clonotype. V gene TRBV29-1 combines with J gene TRBJ2-3; D unresolved. Trimming pared 7 bases from V and 2 bases from J, leaving 10 bases between. CDR1 is SQVTM, CDR2 ANQGSEA, per germline. The CDR3 has 12 residues. CDR3: CSAGFNTDTQYF. The CDR3, as DNA: TGCAGCGCAGGATTCAACACAGATACGCAGTATTTT.

This clonotype was detected only a few times. The V and J genes are TRBV3-1 and TRBJ2-7, with 8 bases aligning to TRBD2. V shed 0 bases and J 6 bases; nucleotides not matched to a gene: 1. There are 13 residues in the CDR3. Per germline, CDR1 LGHDT and CDR2 YNNKEL (reference sequence). The DNA for the CDR3 is TGTGCCAGCAGCCAAGACGGGGGGGCCGAGCAGTACTTC. This sequence encodes CASSQDGGAEQYF.

This clonotype was counted between two and nine times. The rearrangement joins TRBV14 to TRBJ1-4; D possibly corresponds to TRBD1 (5 bases). V lost 4 bases and J lost 4, with 31 bases in between. The CDR3 sequence is 21 residues long. CDR1 and CDR2 from the germline V gene are SGHDN and FVKESK. DNA for the CDR3: TGTGCCAGCAGCCGAGTCAGTTTGTCCCCGTTTCCGGGACGGGGTAATGAAAAACTGTTTTTT. Residues: CASSRVSLSPFPGRGNEKLFF.

This clonotype came up many times. V and J are TRBV4-1 and TRBJ2-7, with TRBD2 identical over 9 bases. The germline CDR1 and CDR2 sequences are MGHRA and YSYEKL. CDR3 length equals 14 residues. V shed 2 bases, J shed 4 bases, and the junction held 3 bases outside the gene matches. DNA for the CDR3: TGCGCCAGCAGCCAACCGACTAGCGGATACGAGCAGTACTTC. Protein: CASSQPTSGYEQYF.

There are a few counts of this clonotype. V is TRBV9 and J is TRBJ2-2; the D gene is possibly TRBD2 (6 bases). This CDR3 comprises 14 residues. Trimming stripped 0 bases from V and 7 bases from J, with 10 bases between. Germline lookup yields CDR1 SGDLS and CDR2 YYNGEE. The CDR3 bases are TGTGCCAGCAGCGTAGCGGGAGAAAACGGGGAGCTGTTTTTT. Translation: CASSVAGENGELFF. The variable domain in full, with the rest retrieved from reference TRBV9 and TRBJ2-2, is DSGVTQTPKHLITATGQRVTLRCSPRSGDLSVYWYQQSLDQGLQFLIQYYNGEERAKGNILERFSAQQFPDLHSELNLSSLELGDSALYFCASSVAGENGELFFGEGSRLTVL.

Only a few counts were recorded for this clonotype. The chain uses TRBV11-3 and TRBJ2-5; D ambiguous. Trimming stripped 0 bases from V and 3 bases from J, with 5 bases between. Looked up from germline, CDR1 is SGHNT and CDR2 is YENEEA. The length of the CDR3 is 13 residues. CDR3 in amino acids: CASSLEMEETQYF. The CDR3 nucleotides are TGTGCCAGCAGCTTAGAAATGGAAGAGACCCAGTACTTC.

At least ten counts were recorded for this clonotype. The rearrangement links TRBV11-3 to TRBJ2-7; D gene ambiguous. This CDR3 region has 12 residues. The V end was cut by 5 bases, the J end by 6 bases, with 11 bases between. The germline gives CDR1 SGHNT, CDR2 YENEEA. The chain's CDR3 is CASSLRIAEQYF. CDR3 nucleotide sequence: TGTGCCAGCAGCCTAAGGATAGCCGAGCAGTACTTC.

As to this clonotype: This may be a read error: a much more frequent sequence differs by one nucleotide. For the CDR3, the DNA is TGTGCCAGCAGTTTAACAGGGTTACATAATTCACCCCTCCACTTT. Translated: CASSLTGLHNSPLHF. This chain uses TRBV28 with TRBJ1-6; D perhaps matches TRBD1 (6 bases). The CDR3 has 15 residues. The V end was cut by 2 bases, the J end by 5 bases, with 10 bases between. Germline CDR1 and CDR2: MDHEN and SYDVKM.

This chain uses TRBV20-1 with TRBJ2-2; the D is unclear. V was shortened by 2 bases and J by 0 bases, with 7 bases between the two germline ends. Germline lookup yields CDR1 DFQATT and CDR2 SNEGSKA (reference sequence). The CDR3 runs 14 residues. The DNA of the CDR3 is TGCAGTGCTAGACAGCCCGCGAACACCGGGGAGCTGTTTTTT. It codes for CSARQPANTGELFF.

There are many counts of this clonotype. The CDR3, as DNA: TGTGCCAGCAGCTACTCCGGGTCAAATATTCACGAGCAGTACTTC. This encodes CASSYSGSNIHEQYF. This chain uses TRBV7-9 with TRBJ2-7, with unresolved D. CDR3 length equals 15 residues. Germline-derived CDR1 and CDR2 are SEHNR and FQNEAQ (reference sequence). Trimming removed 4 bases from V and 5 bases from J, with 18 bases in between.

The chain employs TRBV29-1 and TRBJ1-4, with D uncertain. Germline CDR1 and CDR2: SQVTM and ANQGSEA. V was clipped by 4 bases and J by 8 bases, with 11 bases between them. There are 12 residues in the CDR3. Here the CDR3 DNA reads TGCAGCGTTGTGAGGGAAGGAGAAAAACTGTTTTTT. It codes for CSVVREGEKLFF.

This clonotype was seen ten or more times. Relative to the germline gene, one junction end is altered; a read error may explain this. The chain combines TRBV7-7 with TRBJ2-3, with TRBD2 matching 9 bases. The CDR3 contains 19 residues. Germline V gene lookup returns CDR1 SSHAT and CDR2 FNYEAQ (reference sequence). The CDR3 nucleotides read TGTGCTAGCAGCTTACGTTTTAGCGGGAGCGTCATGGGGACAGATACGCAGTATTTT. Its protein product is CASSLRFSGSVMGTDTQYF.

The chain carries TRBV18 and TRBJ2-6; D remains ambiguous. V lost 2 bases and J 1 base, leaving 6 bases between the germline ends. The germline V gene has CDR1 KGHSH and CDR2 LQKENI. The CDR3 is 15 residues long. The CDR3 loop is CASSPGTSGANVLTF. The CDR3 DNA follows: TGTGCCAGCTCACCAGGAACGTCTGGGGCCAACGTCCTGACTTTC. Based on the CDR3 plus reference TRBV18 and TRBJ2-6, the full variable domain is NAGVMQNPRHLVRRRGQEARLRCSPMKGHSHVYWYRQLPEEGLKFMVYLQKENIIDESGMPKERFSAEFPKEGPSILRIQQVVRGDSAAYFCASSPGTSGANVLTFGAGSRLTVL.

Of note for this clonotype: In this CDR3 the conserved last residue, phenylalanine or tryptophan, is missing, so a read error is likely. Because the CDR3's place on the DNA is in doubt, the DNA is left out and the CDR3 is given as listed by TCRdb. The rearrangement joins TRBV5-1 to TRBJ2-1; TRBD1 reflects the table's D call only, with no check against the DNA. From germline, CDR1 is SGHRS and CDR2 YFSETQ. Both ends counted, the CDR3 spans 9 residues. CDR3 sequence reads: CASSPGQSQ.

This clonotype has at least ten counts. The chain joins TRBV6-6 to TRBJ2-2; unclear D gene. Germline CDR1 MNHNY, CDR2 SVGAGI (reference sequence). The germline V and J ends were trimmed by 5 bases and 6 bases, with 1 base remaining between them. This CDR3 contains 10 residues. In DNA, the CDR3 is TGTGCCAGCAGTCCCGGGGAGCTGTTTTTT. Protein: CASSPGELFF.

The chain is built from TRBV15 and TRBJ1-1, with D uncertain. The V end lost 8 bases, the J end lost 1 base, and 11 bases lay between the germline ends. This CDR3 region has 13 residues. CDR1 is LNHNV and CDR2 is YYDKDF in the germline V gene (reference sequence). CDR3 sequence reads: CATLGQPNTEAFF. CDR3 nucleotides: TGTGCCACCTTAGGGCAGCCGAACACTGAAGCTTTCTTT.